This TCR beta chain was profiled in a study of T cell repertoires in cytomegalovirus infection. TCRdb independently ran MiXCR on the reads; one entry per CDR3 protein. The sample has roughly 640,000 distinct CDR3 sequences, 20% to 25% seen once. This clonotype appeared a few times. The sequenced material came from CD8+ T cells from PBMCs. The TCR sequence derives from a human donor in good health (CMV status not recorded). Some clones in this sample may be carry-over from other donors' samples.

CDR3 region: CASSLLKAIDNEQFF. The CDR3 DNA sequence: TGTGCCAGCAGCTTATTGAAGGCAATCGACAATGAGCAGTTCTTC. The rearrangement joins TRBV13 to TRBJ2-1; D gene unclear. The CDR3 runs to 15 residues. V was clipped by 2 bases and J by 5 bases, with 13 bases between them. The germline V gene encodes CDR1 PRHDT and CDR2 FYEKMQ (reference sequence).